Listed below are T cell receptor beta chains from one sample, sequenced in a study of OX40 agonist ivuxolimab in advanced cancers. Method: immunoSEQ multiplex PCR; TCRdb's copy keeps in-frame clones and lacks some. The repertoire includes roughly 120,000 clones, about nine tenths of them detected once, and 0.8% to 1% sits in the top ten. The starting material was CD4+ or CD8+ T cells sorted from blood, obtained in a trial of the OX40 agonist ivuxolimab. These receptors all stem from an adult with an advanced solid tumor such as melanoma, head and neck, liver or kidney cancer. Both conserved end residues are part of each CDR3. D genes are given only for firm matches.

J: TRBJ1-4; V: TRBV5-4; length: 16; D: TRBD1; CDR3: CASSQGIGTGQEKLFF; DNA: TGTGCCAGCAGCCAGGGGATCGGGACAGGGCAAGAAAAACTGTTTTTT
J: TRBJ2-7; V: TRBV19; length: 13; D: -; CDR3: CASSMTSLHEQYF; DNA: TGTGCCAGTAGTATGACTAGTTTACACGAGCAGTACTTC
J: TRBJ2-4; V: TRBV6-6; length: 13; D: -; CDR3: CASTDRDPTLQYF; DNA: TGTGCCAGCACCGACCGGGACCCGACTTTACAGTACTTC
J: TRBJ1-1; V: TRBV4-2; length: 14; D: -; CDR3: CASSPYGQNTEAFF; DNA: TGTGCCAGCAGCCCTTACGGACAGAACACTGAAGCTTTCTTT
J: TRBJ1-1; V: TRBV28; length: 15; D: -; CDR3: CASSTPTVMNTEAFF; DNA: TGTGCCAGCAGTACTCCGACAGTTATGAACACTGAAGCTTTCTTT
J: TRBJ2-3; V: TRBV6-5; length: 14; D: -; CDR3: CASSYSRPPDTQYF; DNA: TGTGCCAGCAGTTACTCGAGGCCTCCAGATACGCAGTATTTT
J: TRBJ1-1; V: TRBV28; length: 14; D: -; CDR3: CASTPGQMNTEAFF; DNA: TGTGCCAGCACACCCGGACAGATGAACACTGAAGCTTTCTTT
J: TRBJ2-7; V: TRBV5-1; length: 14; D: TRBD1; CDR3: CASSLRTGAYEQYF; DNA: TGCGCCAGCAGCCTCCGGACAGGGGCCTACGAGCAGTACTTC
J: TRBJ1-2; V: TRBV5-1; length: 13; D: TRBD1; CDR3: CTSSRDRGMTYTF; DNA: TGCACCAGCAGCAGGGACAGGGGTATGACCTACACCTTC
J: TRBJ2-7; V: TRBV11-3; length: 16; D: -; CDR3: CASSLGGGGFSYEQYF; DNA: TGTGCCAGCAGCTTAGGTGGCGGGGGCTTCTCCTACGAGCAGTACTTC
J: TRBJ2-7; V: TRBV11-3; length: 14; D: -; CDR3: CASSAGTQAGEQYF; DNA: TGTGCCAGCAGCGCCGGGACACAAGCAGGCGAGCAGTACTTC